This T cell receptor beta chain comes out of a study of blood T cell repertoires in COVID-19. The CDR3 has 15 residues. Trimming pared 1 base from V and 4 bases from J, leaving 14 bases between. Germline assignment: CDR1 LGHDT and CDR2 YNNKEL (reference sequence). Using immunoSEQ multiplex PCR, the repertoire was profiled, and TCRdb retains in-frame clones only, with some absent. This sample carries 180,000 or so clones, just under 90% of them seen once, and the ten largest clones take 3.5% to 4.5%. The sequence derives from a man aged 18 to 29 with active or convalescent COVID-19. The sequenced material came from peripheral blood. The chain has TRBV3-1 (or the pseudogene TRBV3-2) and TRBJ2-7; tentative D call: TRBD2 (6 bases). DNA of the CDR3: TGTGCCAGCAGCCAAGTTCCGGGAGTGAGGTACGAGCAGTACTTC. Translation: CASSQVPGVRYEQYF.